Below are 23 T cell receptor beta chains sequenced from a single sample in a study of blood T cell repertoires in COVID-19. Repertoires were generated with immunoSEQ multiplex PCR, while TCRdb's copy carries only in-frame clones and drops some. The data contain about 95,000 clones, over 70% of them singletons. The sequenced sample consisted of peripheral blood. The receptors shown here come from a man older than 75 with active or convalescent COVID-19.

The chain combines TRBV5-4 with TRBJ1-2, with 8 bases that match TRBD1. The CDR3 is 15 residues long. The V gene end was trimmed by 5 bases and the J gene end by 6 bases; junction bases not matched to a gene: 12. Germline lookup yields CDR1 SGHNT and CDR2 YYREEE (reference sequence). In DNA, the CDR3 is TGTGCCAGCAGTTACGACAGGGGCTGGGTCGATGGCTACACCTTC. It yields the protein CASSYDRGWVDGYTF.

The chain carries TRBV6-2 or TRBV6-3 and TRBJ1-5, with a possible D match to TRBD1 (6 bases). The CDR3 runs 15 residues. Germline CDR1 reads MNHEY; CDR2 reads SVGEGT. Trimming removed 0 bases from V and 5 bases from J, with 11 bases in between. The CDR3 DNA reads as TGTGCCAGCAGTTACTCGACACAGGGACATCAGCCCCAGCATTTT. This translates into CASSYSTQGHQPQHF.

This clone has a handful of counts. J is TRBJ2-3 and V is TRBV18; 8 bases line up with TRBD2. The CDR3 has 14 residues. V lost 9 bases and J lost 4; bases outside the gene matches: 9. From germline, CDR1 is KGHSH and CDR2 LQKENI. In nucleotides, the CDR3 is TGTGCCAGTCACTCGGGGGGGGCTTCAGATACGCAGTATTTT. This gives the protein CASHSGGASDTQYF.

The chain joins TRBV6-6 to TRBJ1-1; D ambiguous. CDR1 and CDR2 from the germline V gene are MNHNY and SVGAGI (reference sequence). V was trimmed by 3 bases and J by 0 bases, leaving 11 bases between them. The CDR3 runs to 15 residues. CDR3 DNA: TGTGCCAGCAGTTATGGGCCCAACATGAACACTGAAGCTTTCTTT. It translates to CASSYGPNMNTEAFF.

This rearrangement joins TRBV5-1 to TRBJ1-2; D gene uncertain. V dropped 0 bases and J dropped 7 bases, with 10 bases sitting between them. The CDR3 has 13 amino acids. Germline V gene sequence: CDR1 SGHRS, CDR2 YFSETQ. CDR3 DNA sequence: TGCGCCAGCAGCTTGGGCGGGGTTAGTGGCTACACCTTC. This translates into CASSLGGVSGYTF. Looking up the rest from reference TRBV5-1 and TRBJ1-2 gives the full variable domain: KAGVTQTPRYLIKTRGQQVTLSCSPISGHRSVSWYQQTPGQGLQFLFEYFSETQRNKGNFPGRFSGRQFSNSRSEMNVSTLELGDSALYLCASSLGGVSGYTFGSGTRLTVV.

As regards this clone: An end of the junction differs from the germline gene, which may be a read error. The chain has TRBV30 and TRBJ2-3; TRBD2 matches 10 bases. Germline-derived CDR1 and CDR2 are GTSNPN and SVGIG (reference sequence). The CDR3 totals 14 residues. CDR3 in DNA: TGTACCTGGAGTCCGTCACTAGCGGGGAACACGCAGTATTTT. Its translation is CTWSPSLAGNTQYF.

J is TRBJ2-7 and V is TRBV4-1; possibly TRBD2 for D (5 bases). The germline gives CDR1 MGHRA, CDR2 YSYEKL. Trimming pared 1 base from V and 0 bases from J, leaving 16 bases between. This CDR3 spans 17 amino acids. The CDR3 reads CASSQALRDYTSYEQYF. CDR3 in DNA: TGCGCCAGCAGCCAAGCCCTCCGGGATTACACCTCCTACGAGCAGTACTTC.

The count of this clone is one. The chain carries TRBV3-1 (or the pseudogene TRBV3-2) and TRBJ1-3; 10 nucleotides match TRBD1. The germline V gene has CDR1 LGHDT and CDR2 YNNKEL (reference sequence). The CDR3 spans 17 residues. The junction had 5 bases not matched to a gene; V was cut back by 0 bases and J by 3 bases. CDR3 sequence (DNA): TGTGCCAGCAGCCAAGATTTTGGGACAGGGGTTGGAAACACCATATATTTT. It codes for CASSQDFGTGVGNTIYF.

This clone was seen a few times. The rearrangement uses TRBV2 and TRBJ2-2, with TRBD2 matching over 9 bases. J gave up 2 bases and V 4 bases, and 2 bases lay outside the gene matches. CDR3 length: 15 residues. Germline V gives CDR1 SNHLY, CDR2 FYNNEI. The DNA for the CDR3 is TGTGCCAGCAGTGCAGCGGGGGGAAACACCGGGGAGCTGTTTTTT. Protein: CASSAAGGNTGELFF.

J is TRBJ2-6 and V is TRBV10-3; possible D gene TRBD2, 6 bases. CDR3 length: 17 amino acids. CDR1 and CDR2 (germline): ENHRY, SYGVKD. V lost 6 bases, J lost 2 bases, and 17 bases lay in between. CDR3 residues: CAIRDGGLDTGANVLTF. The CDR3 bases are TGTGCCATCAGGGACGGGGGTCTAGATACTGGGGCCAACGTCCTGACTTTC.

This clone was seen once. The rearrangement uses TRBV3-1 (or the pseudogene TRBV3-2) and TRBJ2-5; 9 bases align to TRBD1. V gave up 4 bases and J gave up 7 bases; unmatched junction bases: 10. CDR1 is LGHDT and CDR2 is YNNKEL in the germline V gene (reference sequence). The CDR3 loop spans 15 amino acids. The CDR3: CASSLRTGDGGTQYF. CDR3 nucleotides: TGTGCCAGCAGCCTCAGGACAGGGGACGGGGGGACCCAGTACTTC.

This chain links TRBV15 with TRBJ1-4, with a weak D call TRBD1 (6 bases). Germline CDR1 reads LNHNV; CDR2 reads YYDKDF (reference sequence). V dropped 4 bases and J dropped 7 bases, with 13 bases sitting between them. There are 14 residues in the CDR3. The CDR3 here is CATSKDRYTEKLFF. CDR3 nucleotide sequence: TGTGCCACCAGCAAGGACAGATATACTGAAAAACTGTTTTTT.

The chain employs TRBV7-2 and TRBJ2-7; TRBD1 agrees at 8 bases. This CDR3 contains 13 residues. CDR1 and CDR2 (germline): SGHTA, FQGNSA. Trimming removed 2 bases from V and 5 bases from J; junction bases left unmatched: 2. The CDR3 loop reads CASSLQTGDEQYF. The DNA of the CDR3 is TGTGCCAGCAGCTTACAGACAGGGGACGAGCAGTACTTC.

The rearrangement links TRBV2 to TRBJ2-5, with 14 bases fitting TRBD2. Per the germline V gene, CDR1 is SNHLY and CDR2 is FYNNEI. This CDR3 contains 17 residues. V shed 6 bases and J 4 bases; nucleotides not matched to a gene: 10. The CDR3 spells CASRSGLAGGPRETQYF. The CDR3 DNA sequence: TGTGCCAGCAGATCAGGACTAGCGGGGGGACCCAGAGAGACCCAGTACTTC.

This clone showed up just a few times. The chain couples TRBV12-2 to TRBJ2-1; the table gives TRBD1 as D, unverified against the DNA. TRBV12-2 corresponds to a pseudogene. This CDR3 is 18 amino acids long. CDR3 protein: CASRLGPTGTGGRNEQFF. The CDR3 DNA sequence: TGTGCAAGTCGCTTAGGGCCGACCGGGACAGGGGGGAGGAATGAGCAGTTCTTC.

This chain links TRBV4-3 with TRBJ1-4; D call uncertain. The CDR3 length is 15 residues. Trimming removed 0 bases at V and 2 bases at J, with 7 bases between. Looked up from germline, CDR1 is LGHNA and CDR2 is YSLEER. In DNA, the CDR3 is TGCGCCAGCAGCCAAGATCGACTCACTAATGAAAAACTGTTTTTT. It translates to CASSQDRLTNEKLFF.

The chain combines TRBV5-1 with TRBJ2-1; TRBD1 aligns across 7 bases. The V gene's germline CDR1 is SGHRS and CDR2 YFSETQ. The length of the CDR3 is 13 residues. The V segment lost 3 bases and the J segment 8 bases; nucleotides outside the gene matches: 5. DNA of the CDR3: TGCGCCAGCAGCTCCCGACAGGGCGATGAGCAGTTCTTC. Protein sequence: CASSSRQGDEQFF. Complete variable domain (other parts from reference TRBV5-1 and TRBJ2-1): KAGVTQTPRYLIKTRGQQVTLSCSPISGHRSVSWYQQTPGQGLQFLFEYFSETQRNKGNFPGRFSGRQFSNSRSEMNVSTLELGDSALYLCASSSRQGDEQFFGPGTRLTVL.

The CDR3 loop is CASRSSGGATDTQYF. Here the CDR3 DNA reads TGTGCCAGCAGATCTAGCGGGGGGGCCACAGATACGCAGTATTTT. The genes are TRBV7-9 and TRBJ2-3; TRBD2 agrees at 12 bases. The CDR3 runs to 15 residues. CDR1 is SEHNR, CDR2 FQNEAQ, per germline (reference sequence). With 6 bases clipped from V and 2 bases from J, the junction kept 3 bases outside the gene matches.

The chain is built from TRBV19 and TRBJ2-5, with 8 bases that match TRBD1. Germline assignment: CDR1 LNHDA and CDR2 SQIVND (reference sequence). The CDR3 runs to 16 residues. The J segment lost 0 bases and the V segment lost 4 bases, leaving 7 bases of the junction unmatched. The CDR3 bases are TGTGCCAGTAGTAGGACAGGGCTTCCCGACCAAGAGACCCAGTACTTC. Protein product: CASSRTGLPDQETQYF.

This sequence joins TRBV12-3 or TRBV12-4 and TRBJ1-1; 9 bases agree with TRBD1. This CDR3 is built from 13 residues. The J segment lost 4 bases and the V segment lost 5 bases, leaving 2 bases of the junction unmatched. The CDR3 sequence: CASSQQGATEAFF. The CDR3 DNA reads as TGTGCCAGCAGTCAACAGGGGGCCACTGAAGCTTTCTTT.

The chain uses TRBV7-2 and TRBJ2-7, with 8 bases lining up with TRBD1. Trimming took 7 bases from V and 2 from J; bases not matched to a gene: 4. The germline V gene encodes CDR1 SGHTA and CDR2 FQGNSA. This CDR3 is built from 13 residues. CDR3 coding DNA: TGTGCCAGCAACCCAGGGGGCGCCTACGAGCAGTACTTC. Translation: CASNPGGAYEQYF.

The V gene is TRBV4-3, the J gene TRBJ2-7, with TRBD2 identical over 8 bases. J lost 4 bases, V lost 5 bases, and 16 bases had no gene match. This CDR3 is 17 amino acids long. Germline CDR1 reads LGHNA; CDR2 reads YSLEER. CDR3 region: CASSNLTSARQLYEQYF. In DNA form, the CDR3 reads TGCGCCAGCAGCAACTTGACTAGCGCCCGTCAACTATACGAGCAGTACTTC.

V usage is TRBV11-2 and J usage is TRBJ1-2; D call uncertain. The CDR3 contains 16 residues. Germline V gene data show CDR1 as SGHAT and CDR2 as FQNNGV. V was pared by 0 bases and J by 4 bases, with 15 bases between. The CDR3, as DNA: TGTGCCAGCAGCTTAGATATCGTGGCAGATCCCTATGGCTACACCTTC. The encoded protein is CASSLDIVADPYGYTF.